The 24 T cell receptor beta chains below come from one sample, sequenced in a study of PD-1 blockade in classical Hodgkin lymphoma. Each patient relapsed following autologous stem cell transplantation, and prior brentuximab vedotin exposure differed. Here immunoSEQ multiplex PCR was the method, and the copy in TCRdb shows in-frame clones only, minus some. The repertoire consists of about 54,000 clones, with approximately 90% occurring once and the leading ten covering roughly a tenth. The starting material was peripheral blood mononuclear cells (PBMCs), obtained before the second cycle of nivolumab. The receptors here all came from a human donor with classical Hodgkin lymphoma.

The V and J genes are TRBV6-5 and TRBJ2-2, with no clear D. The CDR3 sequence is 14 residues long. The germline V gene encodes CDR1 MNHEY and CDR2 SVGAGI. The V gene lost 6 bases and the J gene lost 1 base, with 9 bases spanning the gap. The CDR3 DNA reads TGTGCCAGCAGCCGTAGAGGGAACACCGGGGAGCTGTTTTTT. It is translated as CASSRRGNTGELFF.

This clone has just a few counts. The chain joins TRBV11-2 to TRBJ2-1; unclear D gene. CDR1 SGHAT and CDR2 FQNNGV come from the germline V gene. The CDR3 extends over 14 amino acids. Trimming pared 1 base from V and 12 bases from J, leaving 16 bases between. CDR3 DNA sequence: TGTGCCAGCAGCTTAGGGCCCGCAATGACGGGGCAGTTCTTC. Translation gives CASSLGPAMTGQFF.

The V and J genes are TRBV19 and TRBJ1-4; 7 positions match TRBD1. Germline CDR1 LNHDA, CDR2 SQIVND (reference sequence). V dropped 3 bases and J dropped 5; count of bases not matched to a gene: 6. This CDR3 has 15 residues. The CDR3 reads CASSIAGGTNEKLFF. The CDR3 DNA reads TGTGCCAGTAGTATCGCAGGGGGAACAAATGAAAAACTGTTTTTT.

The chain joins TRBV18 to TRBJ1-5; D remains ambiguous. The CDR3 has 15 amino acids. V gave up 3 bases and J gave up 3 bases, with 12 bases separating them. Looked up from germline, CDR1 is KGHSH and CDR2 is LQKENI. CDR3 in DNA: TGTGCCAGCTCACCCGAGATCGGAGACAATCAGCCCCAGCATTTT. This gives the protein CASSPEIGDNQPQHF.

V usage is TRBV7-9 and J usage is TRBJ2-2; 10 bases map to TRBD1. Germline V gene data show CDR1 as SEHNR and CDR2 as FQNEAQ (reference sequence). CDR3 length: 15 residues. After removal of 5 bases from V and 6 bases from J, the junction contained 6 bases not matched to a gene. The CDR3 DNA is TGTGCCAGCAGCCGTCGACAGGGGGCCGCCGGGGAGCTGTTTTTT. Translated: CASSRRQGAAGELFF.

This chain connects TRBV5-6 to TRBJ2-5; maybe TRBD2 (6 bases). The CDR3 contains 15 residues. The germline V gene encodes CDR1 SGHDT and CDR2 YYEEEE. V lost 4 bases and J lost 5, with 18 bases in between. The CDR3 DNA is TGTGCCAGCAGCCGGAGGGCCCCTCAAGGGGAGACCCAGTACTTC. Amino acids: CASSRRAPQGETQYF.

The genes are TRBV19 and TRBJ2-7, with D tentatively TRBD2 (6 bases). CDR1 LNHDA and CDR2 SQIVND come from the germline V gene (reference sequence). CDR3 length equals 15 residues. Between the trimmed V and J ends, which lost 3 bases and 2 bases, there was a span of 14 bases. This chain's CDR3 is CASSITGVFPYEQYF. CDR3 DNA sequence: TGTGCCAGTAGTATTACGGGGGTCTTTCCCTACGAGCAGTACTTC.

The V and J genes are TRBV4-2 and TRBJ1-1; 8 nucleotides agree with TRBD1. Germline CDR1 is LGHNA and CDR2 is YNFKEQ. This CDR3 is built from 17 residues. V gave up 4 bases and J gave up 0 bases; unmatched junction bases: 10. The CDR3 spells CASSPGTGGRMNTEAFF. The CDR3 region has the DNA TGTGCCAGCAGCCCGGGGACAGGTGGAAGGATGAACACTGAAGCTTTCTTT.

The chain uses TRBV9 and TRBJ2-1; 9 nucleotides align to TRBD2. Losses at the gene ends were 4 bases for V and 8 bases for J; bases not matched to a gene: 4. The CDR3 has 13 residues. CDR1 is SGDLS and CDR2 is YYNGEE in the germline V gene. CDR3: CASSWTSAYEQFF. CDR3 coding DNA: TGTGCCAGCAGCTGGACTAGCGCTTATGAGCAGTTCTTC.

V gene TRBV7-2 combines with J gene TRBJ2-1, with TRBD1 matching 9 bases. From germline, CDR1 is SGHTA and CDR2 FQGNSA. This CDR3 comprises 16 residues. V trimming: 3 bases; J trimming: 3 bases; junction bases outside the gene matches: 6. The CDR3: CASSFDGTGSYNEQFF. CDR3 coding DNA: TGTGCCAGCAGCTTTGACGGGACAGGGAGCTACAATGAGCAGTTCTTC.

This rearrangement joins TRBV19 to TRBJ2-1; 8 bases are a match to TRBD2. CDR3 size: 12 residues. V trimming: 6 bases; J trimming: 8 bases; junction bases outside the gene matches: 3. The V gene's germline CDR1 is LNHDA and CDR2 SQIVND (reference sequence). In DNA form, the CDR3 reads TGTGCCAGTAGCCGGGGGGGATATGAGCAGTTCTTC. Amino acid sequence: CASSRGGYEQFF.

V is TRBV27 and J is TRBJ2-2, with 10 positions matching TRBD1. V was pared by 1 base and J by 1 base, with 6 bases of the junction left unmatched. Germline V CDR1 and CDR2: MNHEY, SMNVEV (reference sequence). The CDR3 sequence is 18 residues long. Written as DNA, the CDR3 is TGTGCCAGCAGTTTATTCGTCCGGACAGGGGGGAACACCGGGGAGCTGTTTTTT. It codes for CASSLFVRTGGNTGELFF.

The genes are TRBV5-1 and TRBJ1-3, with D unresolved. This CDR3 region has 15 residues. Germline V gene lookup returns CDR1 SGHRS and CDR2 YFSETQ. The V end was cut by 10 bases, the J end by 0 bases, with 17 bases between. The CDR3 reads CAGVDTNPSGNTIYF. The CDR3 region has the DNA TGCGCCGGAGTCGATACAAACCCCTCTGGAAACACCATATATTTT. The whole variable domain, remainder taken from reference TRBV5-1 and TRBJ1-3, is KAGVTQTPRYLIKTRGQQVTLSCSPISGHRSVSWYQQTPGQGLQFLFEYFSETQRNKGNFPGRFSGRQFSNSRSEMNVSTLELGDSALYLCAGVDTNPSGNTIYFGEGSWLTVV.

The chain combines TRBV5-4 with TRBJ2-3; D possibly matches TRBD1 or TRBD2 (6 bases each). The CDR3 runs 16 residues. Germline V gene sequence: CDR1 SGHNT, CDR2 YYREEE (reference sequence). Trimming shortened V by 0 bases and J by 1 base, and 12 bases separated the two germline ends. The CDR3 is CASSLVGGRGTDTQYF. The CDR3 nucleotides are TGTGCCAGCAGCTTGGTTGGGGGGCGCGGCACAGATACGCAGTATTTT.

The J gene is TRBJ1-3, the V gene TRBV27, with D perhaps matching TRBD1 (6 bases). V lost 5 bases and J 0 bases, leaving 11 bases between the germline ends. Germline CDR1 MNHEY, CDR2 SMNVEV (reference sequence). The CDR3 loop spans 15 amino acids. As DNA, the CDR3 is TGTGCCAGCAGTCCTACAGGGTACTCTGGAAACACCATATATTTT. The encoded protein is CASSPTGYSGNTIYF.

The gene calls are TRBV13 and TRBJ1-1; 7 bases agree with TRBD1. This CDR3 has 13 amino acids. Germline CDR1 is PRHDT and CDR2 is FYEKMQ (reference sequence). Trimming removed 1 base from V and 8 bases from J; junction bases left unmatched: 4. The CDR3 DNA reads TGTGCCAGCAGCTTAGAAGGGACAGCGGAAGCTTTCTTT. Its protein is CASSLEGTAEAFF.

This clone was detected only a few times. CDR3 residues: CASSFPSGRVTGELFF. CDR3 DNA: TGTGCCAGCAGTTTCCCTAGCGGGAGGGTCACCGGGGAGCTGTTTTTT. The V gene is TRBV28, the J gene TRBJ2-2; 12 positions agree with TRBD2. The CDR3 runs 16 residues. The junction had 3 bases not matched to a gene; V was cut back by 3 bases and J by 4 bases. The germline V gene encodes CDR1 MDHEN and CDR2 SYDVKM. The full variable domain, its missing parts supplied by reference TRBV28 and TRBJ2-2, is DVKVTQSSRYLVKRTGEKVFLECVQDMDHENMFWYRQDPGLGLRLIYFSYDVKMKEKGDIPEGYSVSREKKERFSLILESASTNQTSMYLCASSFPSGRVTGELFFGEGSRLTVL.

The chain couples TRBV5-1 to TRBJ1-2; D may be TRBD1 (5 bases). Germline assignment: CDR1 SGHRS and CDR2 YFSETQ. The CDR3 has 16 amino acids. V lost 4 bases and J lost 6, with 22 bases in between. CDR3 coding DNA: TGCGCCAGCAGCGGGACTGTAGTCCCAACAAGAGATGGCTACACCTTC. Translated, it gives CASSGTVVPTRDGYTF.

This rearrangement joins TRBV7-9 to TRBJ2-1; TRBD1 might be the D (6 bases). Germline CDR1 SEHNR, CDR2 FQNEAQ (reference sequence). V shed 5 bases and J shed 10 bases, with 15 bases lying between them. The CDR3 spans 13 residues. The CDR3 sequence is CASSPTGSGEQFF. As DNA, the CDR3 is TGTGCCAGCAGCCCAACAGGGTCCGGGGAGCAGTTCTTC.

V is TRBV11-1 and J is TRBJ2-7; D is possibly TRBD2 (6 bases). Germline CDR1 SGHAT, CDR2 FQDESV (reference sequence). V was trimmed by 1 base and J by 3 bases, leaving 13 bases between them. This CDR3 is 15 amino acids long. DNA of the CDR3: TGTGCCAGCAGCTTAGGGGACTCCTCCTACTACGAGCAGTACTTC. Translation: CASSLGDSSYYEQYF.

The chain joins TRBV6-5 to TRBJ1-1; 7 positions match TRBD1. The CDR3 sequence is 14 residues long. The germline V gene encodes CDR1 MNHEY and CDR2 SVGAGI. J gave up 2 bases and V 3 bases, and 3 bases lay outside the gene matches. This CDR3 reads CASSYDRDNTEAFF. CDR3 nucleotides: TGTGCCAGCAGTTATGACAGGGATAACACTGAAGCTTTCTTT.

The chain joins TRBV5-1 to TRBJ2-3, with 8 bases aligning to TRBD2. CDR1 SGHRS and CDR2 YFSETQ come from the germline V gene. This CDR3 spans 13 amino acids. V gave up 7 bases and J gave up 1 base; unmatched junction bases: 2. The CDR3 DNA reads TGCGCCAGCGCGACTAGCGGCACAGATACGCAGTATTTT. Protein sequence: CASATSGTDTQYF.

The CDR3 sequence is CASSLVPTTYEQYF. The DNA for the CDR3 is TGTGCCAGCAGCTTAGTCCCGACTACATACGAGCAGTACTTC. The chain recombines TRBV7-9 with TRBJ2-7; a possible D gene is TRBD2 (5 bases). V gave up 1 base and J gave up 4 bases, with 11 bases separating them. CDR1 and CDR2 from the germline V gene are SEHNR and FQNEAQ (reference sequence). The CDR3 consists of 14 residues.

The chain carries TRBV2 and TRBJ2-7; D is unresolved. Trimming removed 1 base at V and 6 bases at J, with 10 bases between. This CDR3 region has 13 residues. Germline CDR1 reads SNHLY; CDR2 reads FYNNEI. The CDR3, as DNA: TGTGCCAGCAGTGAAGGTTTGGCGTCCGAGCAGTACTTC. This sequence encodes CASSEGLASEQYF.